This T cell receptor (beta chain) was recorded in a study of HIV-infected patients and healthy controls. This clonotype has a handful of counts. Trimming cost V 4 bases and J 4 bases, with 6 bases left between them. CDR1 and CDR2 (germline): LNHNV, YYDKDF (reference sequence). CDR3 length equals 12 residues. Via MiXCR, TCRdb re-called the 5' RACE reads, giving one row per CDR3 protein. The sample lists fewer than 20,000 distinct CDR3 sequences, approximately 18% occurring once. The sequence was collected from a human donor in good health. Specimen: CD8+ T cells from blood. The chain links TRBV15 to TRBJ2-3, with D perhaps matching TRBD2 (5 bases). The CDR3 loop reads CATSTSSDTQYF. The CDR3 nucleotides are TGTGCCACCAGCACTAGCTCAGATACGCAGTATTTT.